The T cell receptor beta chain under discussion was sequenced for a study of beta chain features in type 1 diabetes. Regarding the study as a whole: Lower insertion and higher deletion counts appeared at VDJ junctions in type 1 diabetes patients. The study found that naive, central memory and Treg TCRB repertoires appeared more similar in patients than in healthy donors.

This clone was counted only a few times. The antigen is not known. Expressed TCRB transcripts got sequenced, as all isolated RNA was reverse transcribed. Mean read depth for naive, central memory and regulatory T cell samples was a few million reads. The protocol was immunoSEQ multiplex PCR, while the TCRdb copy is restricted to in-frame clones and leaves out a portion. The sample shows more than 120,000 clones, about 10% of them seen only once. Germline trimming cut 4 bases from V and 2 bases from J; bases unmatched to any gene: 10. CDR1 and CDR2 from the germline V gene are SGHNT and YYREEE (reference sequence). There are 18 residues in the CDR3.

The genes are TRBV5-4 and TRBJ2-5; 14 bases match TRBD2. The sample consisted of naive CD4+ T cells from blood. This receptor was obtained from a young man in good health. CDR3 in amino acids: CASSVTSGGAWGQETQYF. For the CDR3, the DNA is TGTGCCAGCAGCGTGACTAGCGGGGGGGCCTGGGGTCAAGAGACCCAGTACTTC.